The TCR beta chain described here comes from a study of blood T cell repertoires in COVID-19. Study-wide context: Both acute and convalescent COVID-19 samples were obtained from the United States, Italy and Spain. Sample material is recorded as cDNA or gDNA derived from T cells, B-cell-depleted T cells, or PBMCs.

The V gene's germline CDR1 is SGHVS and CDR2 FQNEAQ. With 5 bases clipped from V and 3 bases from J, the junction kept 9 bases outside the gene matches. CDR3 length equals 15 residues. Original analysis: Nucleated cell counts were estimated from reference gene primer amplification. Only in-frame clones appear in the TCRdb table, and some are missing; sequencing was by immunoSEQ multiplex PCR. The D gene and trimming were derived from the DNA, and the V and J assignments and clone size from that table. The sample carries around 80,000 clones, around 90% recorded once. The sequenced sample consisted of peripheral blood. V usage is TRBV7-8 and J usage is TRBJ1-1; 7 bases are shared with TRBD1. The source is a woman at least 80 years old with acute or convalescent COVID-19. The CDR3 region has the DNA TGTGCCAGCAGCCTCCGACAGGGATGGTACACTGAAGCTTTCTTT. Its protein is CASSLRQGWYTEAFF.